These T cell receptor beta chains were read from a single sample in a study of blood T cell repertoires in COVID-19. This table comes from immunoSEQ multiplex PCR, and its TCRdb copy is limited to in-frame clones, with some not included. This table holds 250,000 to 300,000 clones, about 80% found once. The specimen was PBMCs or T cells enriched from blood (not recorded which). The source is a man aged 50 or older who had recovered from COVID-19. Each CDR3 is given with its conserved first and last residue. The D gene is left open where the match is weak. Where a row states a size, it is once, few, many or the class of an expanded clone; other rows omit it.

v_gene	j_gene	d_gene	abundance	CDR3aa	CDR3nt
TRBV7-6	TRBJ2-5	-	-	CASSLATGGETQYF	TGTGCCAGCAGCTTAGCGACCGGGGGAGAGACCCAGTACTTC
TRBV12-5	TRBJ2-2	-	-	CASGLLNTGELFF	TGTGCTAGTGGTTTACTGAACACCGGGGAGCTGTTTTTT
TRBV6-1	TRBJ2-2	TRBD1	-	CASSEWDSGTGELFF	TGTGCCAGCAGTGAGTGGGACAGTGGGACCGGGGAGCTGTTTTTT
TRBV3-1/TRBV3-2	TRBJ2-7	TRBD1	-	CASSQVMDRTYEQYF	TGTGCCAGCAGCCAAGTCATGGACAGGACCTACGAGCAGTACTTC
TRBV28	TRBJ2-3	-	-	CASSQGSTDTQYF	TGTGCCAGCAGCCAGGGAAGCACAGATACGCAGTATTTT
TRBV10-3	TRBJ1-2	-	-	CAISESRGVNYGYTF	TGTGCCATCAGTGAGTCGCGGGGGGTTAACTATGGCTACACCTTC
TRBV19	TRBJ1-1	-	few	CASSIIPGEAFF	TGTGCCAGTAGTATTATTCCCGGTGAAGCTTTCTTT
TRBV5-6	TRBJ2-7	-	-	CASSYRAYEQYF	TGTGCCAGCAGCTACAGGGCATACGAGCAGTACTTC
TRBV4-3	TRBJ2-1	TRBD2	-	CASSQDPSGRNEQFF	TGCGCCAGCAGCCAAGACCCTAGCGGGAGGAATGAGCAGTTCTTC
TRBV12-3/TRBV12-4	TRBJ2-1	-	-	CASSVSPHEQFF	TGTGCCAGCAGTGTTAGCCCACATGAGCAGTTCTTC
TRBV14	TRBJ1-1	-	-	CASSQGGRGYTEAFF	TGTGCCAGCAGCCAAGGAGGGAGGGGATACACTGAAGCTTTCTTT
TRBV7-3	TRBJ2-2	TRBD1	-	CASSRTGTGKAGELFF	TGTGCCAGCAGTCGAACCGGGACAGGGAAGGCCGGGGAGCTGTTTTTT
TRBV5-4	TRBJ1-2	TRBD1	-	CASSVGQSFGYTF	TGTGCCAGCAGCGTGGGACAGTCATTTGGCTACACCTTC
TRBV30	TRBJ1-5	-	few	CAWSNKGSQPQHF	TGTGCCTGGAGTAACAAGGGGTCTCAGCCCCAGCATTTT
TRBV19	TRBJ1-2	TRBD1	-	CASSTQTGQVGGYTF	TGTGCCAGTAGTACCCAAACAGGACAGGTCGGGGGCTACACCTTC
TRBV6-1	TRBJ2-7	-	-	CASRYSHEQYF	TGTGCCAGCAGGTACAGCCACGAGCAGTACTTC
TRBV19	TRBJ1-2	-	few	CASSGVGGDGYTF	TGTGCCAGTAGTGGAGTCGGAGGGGATGGCTACACCTTC
TRBV20-1	TRBJ2-3	-	-	CSASYGISTDTQYF	TGCAGTGCTAGTTACGGGATTAGCACAGATACGCAGTATTTT
TRBV25-1	TRBJ2-2	TRBD1	once	CASSEYRTGAVTGELFF	TGTGCCAGCAGTGAATATAGGACAGGGGCAGTCACCGGGGAGCTGTTTTTT
TRBV10-1	TRBJ1-6	-	-	CASSAWPGGRGSPLHF	TGCGCCAGCAGTGCTTGGCCGGGGGGCCGGGGCTCACCCCTCCACTTT
TRBV7-9	TRBJ1-2	-	few	CASSLVAAGNYGYTF	TGTGCCAGCAGCTTAGTAGCGGCAGGGAACTATGGCTACACCTTC
TRBV7-2	TRBJ2-5	TRBD1	few	CASSYRRQGWETQYF	TGTGCCAGCAGCTACCGGCGACAGGGTTGGGAGACCCAGTACTTC
TRBV29-1	TRBJ2-3	TRBD1	-	CSVGGDRVADTQYF	TGCAGCGTTGGGGGAGACAGGGTGGCAGATACGCAGTATTTT
TRBV2	TRBJ2-7	-	-	CASWGEGREQYF	TGTGCCAGCTGGGGGGAAGGGCGCGAGCAGTACTTC
TRBV5-1	TRBJ2-7	-	once	CASSLDLQNYEQYF	TGCGCCAGCAGCTTGGATCTACAGAACTACGAGCAGTACTTC
TRBV4-2	TRBJ1-4	-	-	CASSQDRDLNEKLFF	TGTGCCAGCAGCCAAGATCGAGATCTGAATGAAAAACTGTTTTTT
TRBV3-1/TRBV3-2	TRBJ1-3	-	-	CASSPRTEAIYF	TGTGCCAGCAGCCCCCGGACTGAGGCCATATATTTT
TRBV7-2	TRBJ1-5	-	few	CASSERAQDWVNRQPQHF	TGTGCCAGCAGCGAAAGGGCCCAGGATTGGGTCAACAGGCAGCCCCAGCATTTT